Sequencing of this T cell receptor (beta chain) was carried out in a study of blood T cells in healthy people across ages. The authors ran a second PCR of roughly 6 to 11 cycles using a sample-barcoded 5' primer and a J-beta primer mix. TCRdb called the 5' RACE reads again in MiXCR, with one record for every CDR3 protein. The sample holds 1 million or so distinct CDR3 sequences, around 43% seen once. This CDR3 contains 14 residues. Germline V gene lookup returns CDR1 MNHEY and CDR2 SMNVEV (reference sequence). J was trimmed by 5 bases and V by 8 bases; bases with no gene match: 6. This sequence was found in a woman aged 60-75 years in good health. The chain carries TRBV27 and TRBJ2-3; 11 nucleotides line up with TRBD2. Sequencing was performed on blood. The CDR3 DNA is TGTGCCAGCCAACCGGGACTAGCGGAAGATACGCAGTATTTT. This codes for CASQPGLAEDTQYF.